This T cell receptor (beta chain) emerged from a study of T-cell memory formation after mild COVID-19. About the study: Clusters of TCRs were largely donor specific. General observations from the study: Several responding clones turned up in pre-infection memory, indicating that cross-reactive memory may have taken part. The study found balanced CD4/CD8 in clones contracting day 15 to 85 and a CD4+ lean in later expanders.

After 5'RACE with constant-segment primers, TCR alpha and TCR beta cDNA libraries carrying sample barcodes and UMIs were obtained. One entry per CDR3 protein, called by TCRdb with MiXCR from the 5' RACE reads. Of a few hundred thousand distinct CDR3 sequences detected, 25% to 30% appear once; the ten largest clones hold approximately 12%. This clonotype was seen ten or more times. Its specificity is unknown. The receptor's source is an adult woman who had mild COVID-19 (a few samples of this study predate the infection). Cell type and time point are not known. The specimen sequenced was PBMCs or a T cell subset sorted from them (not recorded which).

CDR3 sequence reads: CASSESNREETQYF. In DNA form, the CDR3 reads TGCGCCAGCAGTGAGTCAAACAGGGAAGAGACCCAGTACTTC. This sequence joins TRBV10-2 and TRBJ2-5; TRBD1 is a possible D gene (6 bases). Trimming stripped 0 bases from V and 3 bases from J, with 8 bases between. In germline, CDR1 is WSHSY, CDR2 SAAADI. The CDR3 has 14 residues.